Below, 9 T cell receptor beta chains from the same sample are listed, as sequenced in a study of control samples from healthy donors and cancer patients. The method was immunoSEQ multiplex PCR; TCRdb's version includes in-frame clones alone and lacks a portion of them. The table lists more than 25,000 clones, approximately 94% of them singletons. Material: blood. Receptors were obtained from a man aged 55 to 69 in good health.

The CDR3 DNA sequence: TGTGCCAGCAGTTTTGGGGTACAGGGTAATCGCTTGGCTTTCTTT. Translated: CASSFGVQGNRLAFF. The chain joins TRBV28 to TRBJ1-1, with D possibly TRBD1 on 6 matching bases. Germline CDR1 reads MDHEN; CDR2 reads SYDVKM. Trimming took 3 bases from V and 11 from J, leaving 22 bases between them. CDR3 length: 15 amino acids.

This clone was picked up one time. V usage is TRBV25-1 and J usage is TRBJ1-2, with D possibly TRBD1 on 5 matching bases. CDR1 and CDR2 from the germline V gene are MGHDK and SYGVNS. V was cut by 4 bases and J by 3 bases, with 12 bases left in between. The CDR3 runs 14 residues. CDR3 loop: CASSGQGRDYGYTF. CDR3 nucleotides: TGTGCCAGCAGTGGCCAGGGTAGGGACTATGGCTACACCTTC.

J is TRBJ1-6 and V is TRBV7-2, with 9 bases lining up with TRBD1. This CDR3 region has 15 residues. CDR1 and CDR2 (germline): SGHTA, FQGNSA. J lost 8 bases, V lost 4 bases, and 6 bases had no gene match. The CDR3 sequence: CASSYTGTGHSPLHF. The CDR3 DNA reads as TGTGCCAGCAGCTACACCGGGACAGGGCATTCACCCCTCCACTTT.

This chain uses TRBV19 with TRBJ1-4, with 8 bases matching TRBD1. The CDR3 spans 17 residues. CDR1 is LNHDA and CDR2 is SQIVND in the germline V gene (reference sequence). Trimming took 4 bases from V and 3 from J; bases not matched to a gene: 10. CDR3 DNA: TGTGCCAGTAGTACCTCCGGACAGGGACTAGCTAATGAAAAACTGTTTTTT. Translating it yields CASSTSGQGLANEKLFF.

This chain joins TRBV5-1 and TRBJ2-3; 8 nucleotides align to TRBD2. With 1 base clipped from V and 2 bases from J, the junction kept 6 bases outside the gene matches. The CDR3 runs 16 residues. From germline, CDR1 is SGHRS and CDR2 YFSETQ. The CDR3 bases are TGCGCCAGCAGCTTGCGAGCGGGGGCCATCACAGATACGCAGTATTTT. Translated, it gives CASSLRAGAITDTQYF.

For the CDR3, the DNA is TGTGCCAGCAGCCGAGCCTTAGCACAGGGGGACTATGGCTACACCTTC. This codes for CASSRALAQGDYGYTF. V is TRBV7-9 and J is TRBJ1-2; 8 bases match TRBD1. CDR1 SEHNR and CDR2 FQNEAQ come from the germline V gene (reference sequence). The CDR3 sequence is 16 residues long. V was clipped by 5 bases and J by 3 bases; unmatched bases: 11.

The CDR3 DNA reads TGTGCCACCAGCAGAGACCAGGGGACTGGAAACACCATATATTTT. It is translated as CATSRDQGTGNTIYF. The V gene is TRBV15, the J gene TRBJ1-3, with D possibly TRBD1 on 6 matching bases. From germline, CDR1 is LNHNV and CDR2 YYDKDF (reference sequence). The germline V and J ends were trimmed by 0 bases and 2 bases, with 8 bases remaining between them. This CDR3 has 15 amino acids.

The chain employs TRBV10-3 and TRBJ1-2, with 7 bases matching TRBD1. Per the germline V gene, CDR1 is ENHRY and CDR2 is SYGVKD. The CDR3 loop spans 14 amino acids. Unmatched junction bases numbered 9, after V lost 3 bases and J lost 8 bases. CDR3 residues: CAISEQGRGLGYTF. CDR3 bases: TGTGCCATCAGTGAACAAGGGAGGGGGCTCGGCTACACCTTC.

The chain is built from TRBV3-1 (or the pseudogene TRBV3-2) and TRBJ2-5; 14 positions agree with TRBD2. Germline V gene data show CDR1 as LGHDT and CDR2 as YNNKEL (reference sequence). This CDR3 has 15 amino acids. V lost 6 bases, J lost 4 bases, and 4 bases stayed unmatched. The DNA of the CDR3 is TGTGCCAGCAGTCCCGGACTAGCGGGGGGAGAGACCCAGTACTTC. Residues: CASSPGLAGGETQYF.